Included here is one T cell receptor (beta chain) sequence, with context. These data are taken from a study of T cell responses to AZD1222 COVID-19 vaccine. Assay used: immunoSEQ multiplex PCR; TCRdb lists only in-frame clones, some missing. The table has about 100,000 clones, roughly nine tenths seen once. This sample comprised peripheral blood, obtained on day 0 of AZD1222 vaccination. This clonotype originated in an adult in good health.

In DNA form, the CDR3 reads TGTGCCAGCAGCTCCCCTGGCCGATGGCAGTTCTTC. It codes for CASSSPGRWQFF. The V gene is TRBV7-2, the J gene TRBJ2-1; D is undetermined. Trimming stripped 4 bases from V and 12 bases from J, with 13 bases between. The germline gives CDR1 SGHTA, CDR2 FQGNSA. The CDR3 spans 12 residues.